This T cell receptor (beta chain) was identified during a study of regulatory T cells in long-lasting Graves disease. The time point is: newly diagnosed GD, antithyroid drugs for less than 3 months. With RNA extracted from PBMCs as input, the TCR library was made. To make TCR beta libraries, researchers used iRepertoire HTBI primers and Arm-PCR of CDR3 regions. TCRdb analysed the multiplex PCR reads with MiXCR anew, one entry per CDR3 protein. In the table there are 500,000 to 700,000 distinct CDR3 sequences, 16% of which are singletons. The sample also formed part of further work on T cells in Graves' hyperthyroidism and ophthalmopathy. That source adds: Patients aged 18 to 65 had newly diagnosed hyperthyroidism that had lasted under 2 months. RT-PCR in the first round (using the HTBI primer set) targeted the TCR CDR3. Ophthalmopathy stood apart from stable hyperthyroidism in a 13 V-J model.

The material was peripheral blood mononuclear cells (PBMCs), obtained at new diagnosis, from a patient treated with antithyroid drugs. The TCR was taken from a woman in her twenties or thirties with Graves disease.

In DNA, the CDR3 is TGTGCCAGCAGTGCGGACAGGGGATACCAAGAGACCCAGTACTTC. The encoded protein is CASSADRGYQETQYF. This sequence joins TRBV12-3 or TRBV12-4 and TRBJ2-1, with 9 nucleotides matching TRBD1. The J call could be wrong; TRBJ2-5 is a better fit for the DNA end. CDR3 length: 15 residues.